These 29 T cell receptor beta chains were sequenced from one sample in a study of PD-1 blockade in classical Hodgkin lymphoma. Every patient relapsed after autologous stem cell transplantation, and brentuximab vedotin exposure varied. Repertoires were generated with immunoSEQ multiplex PCR, while TCRdb's copy carries only in-frame clones and drops some. There are 25,000 to 35,000 clones in the sample; roughly 70% occur only once, and nearly 15% lies in the top ten. This sample comprised peripheral blood mononuclear cells (PBMCs), obtained before the second cycle of nivolumab. All receptors come from a human donor with classical Hodgkin lymphoma.

The rearrangement uses TRBV18 and TRBJ1-2; D unclear. Trimming pared 3 bases from V and 5 bases from J, leaving 13 bases between. The CDR3 length is 14 residues. From germline, CDR1 is KGHSH and CDR2 LQKENI. The CDR3 DNA reads as TGTGCCAGCTCACCGTCACGAGGGTATTATGGCTACACCTTC. The encoded protein is CASSPSRGYYGYTF.

This clone was seen a few times. This chain links TRBV18 with TRBJ1-1; D uncertain. The CDR3 runs to 15 residues. Trimming shortened V by 2 bases and J by 0 bases, and 10 bases separated the two germline ends. Germline loops: CDR1 KGHSH, CDR2 LQKENI. CDR3 nucleotides: TGTGCCAGCTCACCAGACGGTATAATGAACACTGAAGCTTTCTTT. It codes for CASSPDGIMNTEAFF.

This clone was recorded a few times. This sample also contains other DNA sequences that code for the same CDR3. The chain carries TRBV28 and TRBJ1-1; D is ambiguous. Between the trimmed V and J ends, which lost 3 bases and 0 bases, there was a span of 2 bases. There are 12 residues in the CDR3. Germline V gives CDR1 MDHEN, CDR2 SYDVKM. The CDR3 loop reads CASSLVNTEAFF. The CDR3 coding sequence is TGTGCCAGCAGTTTGGTGAACACTGAAGCTTTCTTT.

The chain has TRBV5-1 and TRBJ2-4; unclear D gene. The CDR3 sequence is 15 residues long. CDR1 and CDR2 from the germline V gene are SGHRS and YFSETQ. The V and J ends lost 0 bases and 1 base respectively, with 8 bases between them. CDR3 sequence: CASSLGPTAKNIQYF. For the CDR3, the DNA is TGCGCCAGCAGCTTGGGCCCGACGGCCAAAAACATTCAGTACTTC. Full variable domain (remainder filled in from reference TRBV5-1 and TRBJ2-4): KAGVTQTPRYLIKTRGQQVTLSCSPISGHRSVSWYQQTPGQGLQFLFEYFSETQRNKGNFPGRFSGRQFSNSRSEMNVSTLELGDSALYLCASSLGPTAKNIQYFGAGTRLSVL.

This clone was picked up a small number of times. The chain employs TRBV6-1 and TRBJ1-6; no clear D. CDR1 is MNHNS and CDR2 is SASEGT in the germline V gene. The ends were cut back, 7 bases at V and 0 bases at J, with 10 bases in the middle. The CDR3 has 15 amino acids. This CDR3 is CASMAESSYNSPLHF. The CDR3 coding sequence is TGTGCCAGCATGGCAGAGAGCTCCTATAATTCACCCCTCCACTTT.

The chain recombines TRBV13 with TRBJ2-3; 10 nucleotides match TRBD1. With 5 bases clipped from V and 5 bases from J, the junction kept 7 bases outside the gene matches. The germline gives CDR1 PRHDT, CDR2 FYEKMQ (reference sequence). The CDR3 is made up of 15 amino acids. The CDR3 nucleotides are TGTGCCAGCAGCCCGACAGGGGGCTTAGGAGATACGCAGTATTTT. As protein: CASSPTGGLGDTQYF.

This clone was seen only once. The chain couples TRBV15 to TRBJ1-1, with 11 nucleotides matching TRBD1. Germline CDR1 reads LNHNV; CDR2 reads YYDKDF (reference sequence). Losses at the gene ends were 3 bases for V and 7 bases for J; bases not matched to a gene: 7. The CDR3 length is 15 residues. CDR3 sequence: CATSSPGQGVNEAFF. The CDR3 DNA reads as TGTGCCACCAGCAGTCCGGGACAGGGGGTTAATGAAGCTTTCTTT.

There are a few counts of this clone. The chain links TRBV5-1 to TRBJ1-1; 10 bases align to TRBD1. Trimming cost V 4 bases and J 4 bases; bases outside gene matches: 4. The CDR3 is made up of 14 amino acids. Germline CDR1 is SGHRS and CDR2 is YFSETQ. CDR3 protein: CASSGTGVPTEAFF. CDR3 nucleotides: TGCGCCAGCAGCGGGACAGGGGTTCCCACTGAAGCTTTCTTT.

The chain recombines TRBV5-1 with TRBJ2-2, with a weak D call TRBD1 (6 bases). Germline V gene lookup returns CDR1 SGHRS and CDR2 YFSETQ. The CDR3 extends over 13 amino acids. Between the trimmed V and J ends, which lost 7 bases and 3 bases, there was a span of 10 bases. CDR3 region: CASYPGDTGELFF. CDR3 nucleotide sequence: TGCGCCAGCTACCCAGGGGACACCGGGGAGCTGTTTTTT.

The gene calls are TRBV5-4 and TRBJ2-7; no clear D gene. Trimming shortened V by 0 bases and J by 5 bases, and 9 bases separated the two germline ends. Per the germline V gene, CDR1 is SGHNT and CDR2 is YYREEE (reference sequence). The CDR3 is 13 amino acids. As DNA, the CDR3 is TGTGCCAGCAGCTTGGCGCCAAGGGACGAGCAGTACGTC. As protein: CASSLAPRDEQYV.

V is TRBV5-1 and J is TRBJ1-2, with TRBD1 as a possible D gene (5 bases). The CDR3 is 16 amino acids. Looked up from germline, CDR1 is SGHRS and CDR2 is YFSETQ. The V and J ends lost 0 bases and 4 bases respectively, with 16 bases between them. Here the CDR3 reads CASSLGPQGLGYGYTF. The CDR3 nucleotides are TGCGCCAGCAGCTTGGGTCCCCAGGGACTCGGCTATGGCTACACCTTC.

The V and J genes are TRBV30 and TRBJ2-5, with D tentatively TRBD1 (6 bases). Deletions cut 2 bases from V and 2 bases from J, with 15 bases between. The CDR3 runs 15 residues. Germline CDR1 GTSNPN, CDR2 SVGIG (reference sequence). The CDR3 DNA reads TGTGCCTGGAGTACCGGACAGACGCCTCAAGAGACCCAGTACTTC. The encoded protein is CAWSTGQTPQETQYF. The full variable domain, its missing parts supplied by reference TRBV30 and TRBJ2-5, is SQTIHQWPATLVQPVGSPLSLECTVEGTSNPNLYWYRQAAGRGLQLLFYSVGIGQISSEVPQNLSASRPQDRQFILSSKKLLLSDSGFYLCAWSTGQTPQETQYFGPGTRLLVL.

V is TRBV11-3 and J is TRBJ1-1; maybe TRBD1 (6 bases). Trimming took off 5 bases at V and 4 bases at J, with 11 bases between the two ends. Germline-derived CDR1 and CDR2 are SGHNT and YENEEA. The CDR3 extends over 13 amino acids. CDR3: CASSPGQRTEAFF. As DNA, the CDR3 is TGTGCCAGCAGCCCCGGACAGCGCACTGAAGCTTTCTTT.

The V gene is TRBV6-1, the J gene TRBJ2-3, with D uncertain. Trimming took 6 bases from V and 2 from J, leaving 12 bases between them. This CDR3 contains 14 residues. Germline-derived CDR1 and CDR2 are MNHNS and SASEGT. Here the CDR3 DNA reads TGTGCCAGCAGAACCCTCGGGCCCACAGATACGCAGTATTTT. Protein sequence: CASRTLGPTDTQYF.

The rearrangement joins TRBV4-3 to TRBJ2-3, with D perhaps TRBD1 or TRBD2 (5 bases each). The germline gives CDR1 LGHNA, CDR2 YSLEER. Trimming cost V 0 bases and J 2 bases, with 12 bases left between them. CDR3 size: 16 residues. The CDR3 region has the DNA TGCGCCAGCAGCCAAGACCTGGGGACCGACACAGATACGCAGTATTTT. Protein sequence: CASSQDLGTDTDTQYF.

This clone is large in the sample. The V and J genes are TRBV5-6 and TRBJ2-5; D unclear. Trimming took 3 bases from V and 4 from J, leaving 10 bases between them. Per germline, CDR1 SGHDT and CDR2 YYEEEE. The length of the CDR3 is 13 residues. The CDR3 region has the DNA TGTGCCAGCAGCTACCGTCCGGGAGAGACCCAGTACTTC. This sequence encodes CASSYRPGETQYF.

The chain carries TRBV19 and TRBJ1-5; D ambiguous. Trimming left V 5 bases short and J 3 bases short, with 14 bases between. Looked up from germline, CDR1 is LNHDA and CDR2 is SQIVND (reference sequence). The CDR3 loop spans 15 amino acids. CDR3 in amino acids: CASSPGDTVNQPQHF. CDR3 in DNA: TGTGCCAGTAGTCCGGGAGACACGGTCAATCAGCCCCAGCATTTT.

This chain links TRBV6-1 with TRBJ1-5; no definite D call. In germline, CDR1 is MNHNS, CDR2 SASEGT. The germline V and J ends were trimmed by 1 base and 7 bases, with 8 bases remaining between them. The length of the CDR3 is 13 residues. As DNA, the CDR3 is TGTGCCAGCAGTGAAGGTCTGGAACAGCCCCAGCATTTT. Residues: CASSEGLEQPQHF.

The gene calls are TRBV5-1 and TRBJ1-1; D is undetermined. This CDR3 region has 16 residues. Trimming removed 0 bases at V and 1 base at J, with 13 bases between. Germline CDR1 is SGHRS and CDR2 is YFSETQ. DNA of the CDR3: TGCGCCAGCAGCTTGGCCAATGGGGTGCCGAACACTGAAGCTTTCTTT. It codes for CASSLANGVPNTEAFF.

The chain uses TRBV5-1 and TRBJ1-2; D ambiguous. The length of the CDR3 is 17 residues. Trimming shortened V by 0 bases and J by 2 bases, and 17 bases separated the two germline ends. Germline loops: CDR1 SGHRS, CDR2 YFSETQ. CDR3 DNA: TGCGCCAGCAGCTTGGAGGTGCGGCCCCAGCCAAACTATGGCTACACCTTC. Protein product: CASSLEVRPQPNYGYTF.

This clone showed up just once. The chain carries TRBV5-4 and TRBJ1-5; 8 positions match TRBD1. CDR3 length equals 14 residues. The germline gives CDR1 SGHNT, CDR2 YYREEE (reference sequence). The trim removed 4 bases at V and 3 bases at J, leaving 3 bases unmatched. CDR3 sequence (DNA): TGTGCCAGCAGCCGGGGACAGGTCAATCAGCCCCAGCATTTT. Residues: CASSRGQVNQPQHF.

The J gene is TRBJ2-7, the V gene TRBV7-9, with 7 bases identical to TRBD1. This CDR3 is 13 amino acids long. Per the germline V gene, CDR1 is SEHNR and CDR2 is FQNEAQ (reference sequence). V gave up 2 bases and J gave up 5 bases; unmatched junction bases: 3. CDR3 protein: CASSLKQGDEQYF. The CDR3 DNA reads as TGTGCCAGCAGCTTAAAGCAGGGGGACGAGCAGTACTTC. The complete variable domain, with remaining parts taken from reference TRBV7-9 and TRBJ2-7, reads DTGVSQNPRHKITKRGQNVTFRCDPISEHNRLYWYRQTLGQGPEFLTYFQNEAQLEKSRLLSDRFSAERPKGSFSTLEIQRTEQGDSAMYLCASSLKQGDEQYFGPGTRLTVT.

The chain uses TRBV4-1 and TRBJ1-2, with TRBD1 identical over 12 bases. Germline trimming cut 2 bases from V and 4 bases from J; bases unmatched to any gene: 8. The CDR3 runs to 17 residues. Germline CDR1 and CDR2: MGHRA and YSYEKL. As DNA, the CDR3 is TGCGCCAGCAGCCAATTCCCCGGGACAGGGGGCCGCTATGGCTACACCTTC. Residues: CASSQFPGTGGRYGYTF.

CDR3 nucleotide sequence: TGTGCCAGCAGTTTTATAAAGAAGGACACCGGGGAGCTGTTTTTT. It specifies CASSFIKKDTGELFF. V is TRBV28 and J is TRBJ2-2; the D is unclear. This CDR3 region has 15 residues. Trimming took off 3 bases at V and 3 bases at J, with 11 bases between the two ends. CDR1 is MDHEN and CDR2 is SYDVKM in the germline V gene.

This clone was counted a few times. The chain couples TRBV9 to TRBJ1-1, with D possibly TRBD1 on 5 matching bases. The CDR3 length is 18 residues. The V gene's germline CDR1 is SGDLS and CDR2 YYNGEE. Trimming left V 1 base short and J 4 bases short, with 23 bases between. CDR3 bases: TGTGCCAGCAGCGTAAGGCCCCTTGCGGAGGCAGGGCGCACTGAAGCTTTCTTT. Translation gives CASSVRPLAEAGRTEAFF.

The V call is TRBV6-5, the J call TRBJ1-4; D perhaps matches TRBD1 (5 bases). The V and J ends lost 2 bases and 5 bases respectively, with 9 bases between them. Germline V gives CDR1 MNHEY, CDR2 SVGAGI. The CDR3 runs 14 residues. The CDR3 bases are TGTGCCAGCAGTTACGTGGCAGGGAATGAAAAACTGTTTTTT. Amino acids: CASSYVAGNEKLFF.

As concerns this clone: At one of its ends the junction is not consistent with the germline gene, which may arise from a read error. The CDR3 DNA reads as TGTGCCAGCAGTGCCTCGGACAGGCCCATGATCTTC. Protein: CASSASDRPMIF. The V call is TRBV2, the J call TRBJ2-1; TRBD1 matches at 7 bases. Germline CDR1 is SNHLY and CDR2 is FYNNEI. The CDR3 is 12 amino acids.

This chain uses TRBV5-8 with TRBJ2-1, with a weak D call TRBD2 (5 bases). CDR3 size: 11 residues. The germline V gene has CDR1 SGHTS and CDR2 YDEGEE. Deletions cut 4 bases from V and 10 bases from J, with 9 bases between. The CDR3 sequence: CASSRGREQFF. The CDR3 DNA is TGTGCCAGCAGCAGAGGGAGAGAGCAGTTCTTC. Using reference TRBV5-8 and TRBJ2-1 for the parts outside the CDR3, the full variable domain is EAGVTQSPTHLIKTRGQQATLRCSPISGHTSVYWYQQALGLGLQFLLWYDEGEERNRGNFPPRFSGRQFPNYSSELNVNALELEDSALYLCASSRGREQFFGPGTRLTVL.

The chain's CDR3 is CASSLSNYVGEAFF. The CDR3 nucleotides read TGTGCCAGCAGTTTATCGAACTACGTGGGTGAAGCTTTCTTT. The chain links TRBV27 to TRBJ1-1; D uncertain. Germline assignment: CDR1 MNHEY and CDR2 SMNVEV (reference sequence). The CDR3 spans 14 residues. Trimming left V 0 bases short and J 7 bases short, with 12 bases between.